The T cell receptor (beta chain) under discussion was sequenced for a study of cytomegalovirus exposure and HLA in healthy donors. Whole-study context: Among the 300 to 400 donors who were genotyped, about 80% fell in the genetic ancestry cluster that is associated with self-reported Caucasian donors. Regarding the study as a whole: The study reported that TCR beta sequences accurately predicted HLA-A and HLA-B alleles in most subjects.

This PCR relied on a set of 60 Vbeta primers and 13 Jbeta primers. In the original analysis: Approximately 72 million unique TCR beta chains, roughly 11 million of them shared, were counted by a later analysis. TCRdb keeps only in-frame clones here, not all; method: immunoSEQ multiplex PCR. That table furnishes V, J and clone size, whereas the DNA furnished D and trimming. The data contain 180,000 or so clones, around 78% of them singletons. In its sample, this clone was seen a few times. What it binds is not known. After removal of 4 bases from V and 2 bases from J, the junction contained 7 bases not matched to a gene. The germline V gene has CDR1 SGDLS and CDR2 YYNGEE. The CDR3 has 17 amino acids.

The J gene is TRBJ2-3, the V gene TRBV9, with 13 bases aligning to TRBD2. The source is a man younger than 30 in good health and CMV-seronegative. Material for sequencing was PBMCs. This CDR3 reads CASSLGTSGVLTDTQYF. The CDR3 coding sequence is TGTGCCAGCAGCCTAGGGACTAGCGGGGTTCTCACAGATACGCAGTATTTT.